A selection of T cell receptor beta chains follows, all from one sample in a study of neoadjuvant anti-PD-1 for oral cavity cancer. Produced via immunoSEQ multiplex PCR; TCRdb's table is partial and in-frame only. The top ten hold 3% to 3.5% of the sample, which has some 61,000 clones, about 88% seen once. The sample was PBMCs, taken after nivolumab (anti-PD-1) treatment. The receptor source for this set is a person aged 40 to 85 with oral cavity squamous cell carcinoma. Both conserved end residues are part of each CDR3. The D gene is left open where the match is weak. Some rows have no size entry. The others give once, few or many, or a class for an expanded clone.

D gene: NA
clone size: NA
J gene: TRBJ1-2
V gene: TRBV19
CDR3 protein: CASSEGGTNYGYTF
CDR3 DNA: TGTGCCAGTAGTGAGGGGGGGACTAACTATGGCTACACCTTC

D gene: NA
clone size: NA
J gene: TRBJ2-7
V gene: TRBV30
CDR3 protein: CAWSVLDEQYF
CDR3 DNA: TGTGCCTGGAGTGTATTGGACGAGCAGTACTTC

D gene: NA
clone size: NA
J gene: TRBJ1-5
V gene: TRBV6-1
CDR3 protein: CASSEAGPDNQPQHF
CDR3 DNA: TGTGCCAGCAGTGAGGCCGGCCCCGACAATCAGCCCCAGCATTTT

D gene: NA
clone size: NA
J gene: TRBJ2-6
V gene: TRBV5-8
CDR3 protein: CASSLGLGDSGANVLTF
CDR3 DNA: TGTGCCAGCAGCCTGGGACTGGGTGACTCTGGGGCCAACGTCCTGACTTTC

D gene: TRBD2
clone size: NA
J gene: TRBJ2-1
V gene: TRBV15
CDR3 protein: CATRAVRGRIDNEQFF
CDR3 DNA: TGTGCCACCAGAGCCGTGCGGGGGAGAATAGACAATGAGCAGTTCTTC

D gene: NA
clone size: NA
J gene: TRBJ1-5
V gene: TRBV5-5
CDR3 protein: CASSLQGPQPQHF
CDR3 DNA: TGTGCCAGCAGCTTACAGGGACCTCAGCCCCAGCATTTT

D gene: NA
clone size: NA
J gene: TRBJ1-5
V gene: TRBV19
CDR3 protein: CASSTPAGQPQHF
CDR3 DNA: TGTGCCAGTAGTACCCCCGCCGGTCAGCCCCAGCATTTT

D gene: NA
clone size: NA
J gene: TRBJ1-2
V gene: TRBV14
CDR3 protein: CASSQGRAYGYTF
CDR3 DNA: TGTGCCAGCAGCCAAGGCAGGGCCTATGGCTACACCTTC

D gene: NA
clone size: NA
J gene: TRBJ2-2
V gene: TRBV4-1
CDR3 protein: CASSPLWKVNTGELFF
CDR3 DNA: TGCGCCAGCAGCCCCCTATGGAAAGTTAACACCGGGGAGCTGTTTTTT

D gene: TRBD1
clone size: NA
J gene: TRBJ2-7
V gene: TRBV5-4
CDR3 protein: CASSHPPGQGVTEQYF
CDR3 DNA: TGTGCCAGCAGTCATCCGCCGGGACAGGGTGTGACCGAGCAGTACTTC

D gene: TRBD2
clone size: once
J gene: TRBJ2-1
V gene: TRBV19
CDR3 protein: CASSSLAGGDNEQFF
CDR3 DNA: TGTGCCAGTAGTTCCCTAGCGGGGGGCGACAATGAGCAGTTCTTC

D gene: NA
clone size: NA
J gene: TRBJ2-5
V gene: TRBV15
CDR3 protein: CATSRDPGGWEETQYF
CDR3 DNA: TGTGCCACCAGCAGAGATCCGGGTGGTTGGGAAGAGACCCAGTACTTC

D gene: TRBD2
clone size: few
J gene: TRBJ2-2
V gene: TRBV18
CDR3 protein: CASSPRQTSVNTGELFF
CDR3 DNA: TGTGCCAGCTCACCACGACAGACTAGCGTTAACACCGGGGAGCTGTTTTTT

D gene: NA
clone size: NA
J gene: TRBJ2-1
V gene: TRBV10-3
CDR3 protein: CAISESGGADYNEQFF
CDR3 DNA: TGTGCCATCAGTGAGTCCGGGGGAGCAGACTACAATGAGCAGTTCTTC

D gene: NA
clone size: NA
J gene: TRBJ2-2
V gene: TRBV19
CDR3 protein: CASSIPAGELFF
CDR3 DNA: TGTGCCAGTAGTATCCCCGCCGGGGAGCTGTTTTTT

D gene: TRBD2
clone size: NA
J gene: TRBJ2-1
V gene: TRBV7-9
CDR3 protein: CASSKLAGGYNEQFF
CDR3 DNA: TGTGCCAGCTCAAAACTAGCGGGAGGGTACAATGAGCAGTTCTTC

D gene: TRBD1
clone size: NA
J gene: TRBJ1-4
V gene: TRBV19
CDR3 protein: CASSPWGQGGEKLFF
CDR3 DNA: TGTGCCAGTAGTCCGTGGGGACAGGGAGGGGAAAAACTGTTTTTT

D gene: TRBD2
clone size: NA
J gene: TRBJ2-1
V gene: TRBV28
CDR3 protein: CASSFRLAGNNEQFF
CDR3 DNA: TGTGCCAGCAGTTTCAGGCTAGCGGGGAACAATGAGCAGTTCTTC

D gene: TRBD1
clone size: NA
J gene: TRBJ1-1
V gene: TRBV5-1
CDR3 protein: CASSNLQGMNTEAFF
CDR3 DNA: TGCGCCAGCAGCAACCTACAGGGGATGAACACTGAAGCTTTCTTT

D gene: NA
clone size: NA
J gene: TRBJ2-1
V gene: TRBV7-9
CDR3 protein: CASSLWRDSDGHNEQFF
CDR3 DNA: TGTGCCAGCAGCTTATGGCGGGACTCCGATGGGCACAATGAGCAGTTCTTC

D gene: NA
clone size: NA
J gene: TRBJ2-2
V gene: TRBV30
CDR3 protein: CACGGPNTGELFF
CDR3 DNA: TGTGCCTGCGGCGGCCCGAACACCGGGGAGCTGTTTTTT

D gene: NA
clone size: NA
J gene: TRBJ1-1
V gene: TRBV2
CDR3 protein: CASPGEAGKLTEAFF
CDR3 DNA: TGTGCCAGCCCTGGGGAGGCGGGGAAGCTGACTGAAGCTTTCTTT

D gene: NA
clone size: NA
J gene: TRBJ2-5
V gene: TRBV5-6
CDR3 protein: CASSLEQGFGTQYF
CDR3 DNA: TGTGCCAGCAGCTTAGAACAGGGTTTTGGTACCCAGTACTTC

D gene: TRBD1
clone size: NA
J gene: TRBJ2-7
V gene: TRBV11-1
CDR3 protein: CASSHTTGSYEQYF
CDR3 DNA: TGTGCCAGCAGCCACACGACAGGGTCCTACGAGCAGTACTTC

D gene: TRBD1
clone size: few
J gene: TRBJ2-7
V gene: TRBV6-4
CDR3 protein: CATGGDRDLPSYEQYF
CDR3 DNA: TGTGCCACCGGCGGAGACAGGGACCTTCCTTCCTACGAGCAGTACTTC

D gene: TRBD2
clone size: NA
J gene: TRBJ2-1
V gene: TRBV29-1
CDR3 protein: CSTGLGGGYNEQFF
CDR3 DNA: TGCAGCACGGGACTAGGGGGAGGATACAATGAGCAGTTCTTC

D gene: NA
clone size: NA
J gene: TRBJ2-1
V gene: TRBV5-6
CDR3 protein: CASRRTRSPEDEQFF
CDR3 DNA: TGTGCCAGCAGGCGAACTAGGTCCCCTGAGGATGAGCAGTTCTTC

D gene: NA
clone size: NA
J gene: TRBJ2-4
V gene: TRBV11-2
CDR3 protein: CASTQGSPLIQYF
CDR3 DNA: TGTGCCAGCACCCAGGGGTCCCCGCTCATTCAGTACTTC

D gene: NA
clone size: once
J gene: TRBJ2-7
V gene: TRBV25-1
CDR3 protein: CASSFLHEQYF
CDR3 DNA: TGTGCCAGCAGCTTTTTACACGAGCAGTACTTC

D gene: NA
clone size: NA
J gene: TRBJ2-3
V gene: TRBV4-1
CDR3 protein: CASSQTGGGMTDTQYF
CDR3 DNA: TGCGCCAGCAGCCAGACCGGAGGGGGGATGACAGATACGCAGTATTTT

D gene: NA
clone size: few
J gene: TRBJ2-1
V gene: TRBV19
CDR3 protein: CASSIDEEVNEQFF
CDR3 DNA: TGTGCCAGTAGTATAGATGAGGAGGTCAATGAGCAGTTCTTC

D gene: TRBD1
clone size: NA
J gene: TRBJ2-2
V gene: TRBV19
CDR3 protein: CASSTGTVNTGELFF
CDR3 DNA: TGTGCCAGTAGTACCGGGACAGTCAACACCGGGGAGCTGTTTTTT

D gene: TRBD1
clone size: NA
J gene: TRBJ1-1
V gene: TRBV10-3
CDR3 protein: CAIKGQGEAFF
CDR3 DNA: TGTGCCATCAAGGGACAGGGTGAAGCTTTCTTT

D gene: TRBD1
clone size: NA
J gene: TRBJ2-4
V gene: TRBV25-1
CDR3 protein: CASSEGQGMRNIQYF
CDR3 DNA: TGTGCCAGCAGTGAAGGACAGGGGATGAGGAACATTCAGTACTTC

D gene: NA
clone size: NA
J gene: TRBJ1-1
V gene: TRBV5-6
CDR3 protein: CASSLQGTEAFF
CDR3 DNA: TGTGCCAGCAGCTTACAGGGTACCGAAGCTTTCTTT